This record looks at one T cell receptor (beta chain) sequence and its context. Antigen specificity is unknown. The data derive from a study of human T cells and chemical hapten exposure. Points from the study as a whole: Higher patch test scores went with higher counts of PT1 expanded TCRs. TCRs exceeding a frequency of 1 in 1000 stayed unchanged under DPC sensitization.

Specified time point: patch test 1, 2 weeks after DPC sensitization. Treatment noted: therapeutic diphenylcyclopropenone sensitization with weekly scalp DPC. Donors were 18 to 70-year-old alopecia patients suitable for DPC. The V gene lost 6 bases and the J gene lost 6 bases, with 21 bases spanning the gap. Germline CDR1 is MNHEY and CDR2 is SVGEGT. CDR3 length: 15 residues. TCRdb called the RACE reads again in MiXCR, with one record for every CDR3 protein. This table holds 300,000 to 350,000 distinct CDR3 sequences, under 9% found once. This receptor was identified in a woman aged 18-30 years with alopecia areata. Some clones in this sample may be carry-over from other donors' samples. The source was whole blood, collected in connection with sensitization to the hapten diphenylcyclopropenone (DPC). The chain combines TRBV6-2 or TRBV6-3 with TRBJ2-7; TRBD1 might be the D (6 bases). Here the CDR3 reads CASSPRVPGGSEQYF. DNA of the CDR3: TGTGCCAGCAGCCCTCGAGTTCCTGGGGGCAGCGAGCAGTACTTC.